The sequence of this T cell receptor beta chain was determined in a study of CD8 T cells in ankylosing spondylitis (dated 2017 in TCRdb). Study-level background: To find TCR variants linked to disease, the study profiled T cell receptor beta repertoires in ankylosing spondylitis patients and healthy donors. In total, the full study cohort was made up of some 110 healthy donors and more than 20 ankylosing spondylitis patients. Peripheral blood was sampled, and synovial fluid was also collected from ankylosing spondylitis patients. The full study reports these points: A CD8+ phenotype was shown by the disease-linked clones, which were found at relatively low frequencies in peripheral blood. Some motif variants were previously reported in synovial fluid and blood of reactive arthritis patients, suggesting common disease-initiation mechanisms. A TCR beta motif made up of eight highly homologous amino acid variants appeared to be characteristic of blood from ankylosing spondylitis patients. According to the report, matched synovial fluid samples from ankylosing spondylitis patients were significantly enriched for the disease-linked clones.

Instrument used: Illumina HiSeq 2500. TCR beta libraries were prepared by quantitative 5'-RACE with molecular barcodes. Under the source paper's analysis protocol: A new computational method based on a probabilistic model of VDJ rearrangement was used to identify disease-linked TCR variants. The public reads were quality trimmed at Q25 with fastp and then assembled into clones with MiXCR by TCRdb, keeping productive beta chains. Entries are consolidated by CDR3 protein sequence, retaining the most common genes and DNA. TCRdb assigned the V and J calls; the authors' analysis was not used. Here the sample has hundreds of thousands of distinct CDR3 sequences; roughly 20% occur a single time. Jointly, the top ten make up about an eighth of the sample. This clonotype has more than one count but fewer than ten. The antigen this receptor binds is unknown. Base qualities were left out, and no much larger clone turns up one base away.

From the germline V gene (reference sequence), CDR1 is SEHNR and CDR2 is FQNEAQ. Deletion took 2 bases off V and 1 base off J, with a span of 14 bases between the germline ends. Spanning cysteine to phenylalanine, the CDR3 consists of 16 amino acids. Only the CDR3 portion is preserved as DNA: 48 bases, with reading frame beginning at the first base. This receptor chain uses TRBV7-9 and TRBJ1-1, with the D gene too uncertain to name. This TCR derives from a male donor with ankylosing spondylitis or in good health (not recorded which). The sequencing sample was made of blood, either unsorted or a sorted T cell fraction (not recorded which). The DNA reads TGTGCCAGCAGCTTACCTCAAGGAACAGCGAACACTGAAGCTTTCTTT. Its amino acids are CASSLPQGTANTEAFF.